The 22 T cell receptor beta chains below come from one sample, sequenced in a study of shared clonotypes between healthy human individuals. TCRdb's copy holds only in-frame clones and misses some; the assay was immunoSEQ multiplex PCR. The table lists roughly 490,000 clones, roughly 85% of them singletons. The specimen was PBMCs. The receptors originated from a woman aged 40 to 50 in good health. Some clones in this sample may be carry-over from other donors' samples.

The chain links TRBV11-1 to TRBJ2-5; the match to TRBD1 covers 8 bases. Looked up from germline, CDR1 is SGHAT and CDR2 is FQDESV (reference sequence). Losses at the gene ends were 5 bases for V and 1 base for J; bases not matched to a gene: 6. CDR3 length equals 15 residues. The CDR3 loop is CASSPRTGSQETQYF. CDR3 in DNA: TGTGCCAGCAGCCCCCGGACAGGGTCCCAAGAGACCCAGTACTTC.

This clone was seen only once. V is TRBV6-5 and J is TRBJ2-1; D unresolved. Per the germline V gene, CDR1 is MNHEY and CDR2 is SVGAGI. The CDR3 consists of 14 residues. V was shortened by 7 bases and J by 8 bases, with 18 bases between the two germline ends. CDR3 nucleotides: TGTGCCAGCACTCGAAGGTGGTCGGACCATGAGCAGTTCTTC. Translation: CASTRRWSDHEQFF.

The chain is built from TRBV28 and TRBJ2-7; D is ambiguous. The CDR3 covers 14 residues. The germline V gene encodes CDR1 MDHEN and CDR2 SYDVKM. V lost 1 base, J lost 2 bases, and 9 bases lay in between. The CDR3 loop reads CASSLFLGTYEQYF. The CDR3 region has the DNA TGTGCCAGCAGTTTATTCTTAGGGACCTACGAGCAGTACTTC.

This chain links TRBV27 with TRBJ1-1; 7 nucleotides agree with TRBD1. The J segment lost 3 bases and the V segment lost 2 bases, leaving 3 bases of the junction unmatched. Germline CDR1 MNHEY, CDR2 SMNVEV (reference sequence). There are 14 residues in the CDR3. As DNA, the CDR3 is TGTGCCAGCAGTTTACCAGGGGGGCACACTGAAGCTTTCTTT. This translates into CASSLPGGHTEAFF.

This clone was recorded at least ten times. The V and J genes are TRBV21-1 and TRBJ2-7. TRBV21-1 is classified as a pseudogene. The CDR3 consists of 13 residues. As DNA, the CDR3 is TGTGCCAGCACTCGCCCCCCAAGGTACGAGCAGTACTTC. It yields the protein CASTRPPRYEQYF.

This chain joins TRBV5-1 and TRBJ2-4; TRBD1 matches 7 bases. Germline V gene sequence: CDR1 SGHRS, CDR2 YFSETQ. Losses at the gene ends were 2 bases for V and 8 bases for J; bases not matched to a gene: 13. The CDR3 sequence is 16 residues long. CDR3 DNA: TGCGCCAGCAGCTTACAGGGGACATCTGCCTGGGACATTCAGTACTTC. The encoded protein is CASSLQGTSAWDIQYF.

This chain links TRBV30 with TRBJ2-5; 9 bases are shared with TRBD2. In germline, CDR1 is GTSNPN, CDR2 SVGIG (reference sequence). V lost 4 bases, J lost 4 bases, and 7 bases stayed unmatched. The CDR3 runs to 14 residues. In nucleotides, the CDR3 is TGTGCCTGGACTAGCGGGGTCGGGGGAGAGACCCAGTACTTC. Its translation is CAWTSGVGGETQYF. The whole variable domain, remainder taken from reference TRBV30 and TRBJ2-5, is SQTIHQWPATLVQPVGSPLSLECTVEGTSNPNLYWYRQAAGRGLQLLFYSVGIGQISSEVPQNLSASRPQDRQFILSSKKLLLSDSGFYLCAWTSGVGGETQYFGPGTRLLVL.

The chain couples TRBV7-6 to TRBJ2-3; D uncertain. Germline-derived CDR1 and CDR2 are SGHVS and FNYEAQ. The V end lost 3 bases, the J end lost 5 bases, and 12 bases lay between the germline ends. CDR3 length equals 14 residues. As DNA, the CDR3 is TGTGCCAGCAGCTTCCAGCAGTGGGGAGATACGCAGTATTTT. Amino acid sequence: CASSFQQWGDTQYF.

The chain recombines TRBV28 with TRBJ2-1; TRBD2 aligns across 12 bases. Germline values: CDR1 MDHEN, CDR2 SYDVKM. This CDR3 region has 17 residues. V was clipped by 2 bases and J by 4 bases; unmatched bases: 6. The CDR3 DNA reads as TGTGCCAGCAGTTTAAGACCTAGCGGGAGGGGGTACAATGAGCAGTTCTTC. Amino acid sequence: CASSLRPSGRGYNEQFF. Complete variable domain (other parts from reference TRBV28 and TRBJ2-1): DVKVTQSSRYLVKRTGEKVFLECVQDMDHENMFWYRQDPGLGLRLIYFSYDVKMKEKGDIPEGYSVSREKKERFSLILESASTNQTSMYLCASSLRPSGRGYNEQFFGPGTRLTVL.

The chain carries TRBV6-5 and TRBJ2-1; 8 bases match TRBD1. The CDR3 extends over 14 amino acids. CDR1 and CDR2 from the germline V gene are MNHEY and SVGAGI. V lost 7 bases, J lost 3 bases, and 5 bases stayed unmatched. For the CDR3, the DNA is TGTGCCAGCACGGACAGGGCGAACTACAATGAGCAGTTCTTC. It yields the protein CASTDRANYNEQFF.

The gene calls are TRBV4-1 and TRBJ2-3, with TRBD1 as a possible D gene (5 bases). Trimming pared 4 bases from V and 0 bases from J, leaving 14 bases between. This CDR3 region has 16 residues. CDR1 and CDR2 (germline): MGHRA, YSYEKL. The CDR3 DNA reads as TGCGCCAGCAGCCCTCTCTGGGGCCGGAGCACAGATACGCAGTATTTT. Translation gives CASSPLWGRSTDTQYF.

As concerns this clone: The sample contains more than one DNA sequence encoding this CDR3. V is TRBV29-1 and J is TRBJ2-5; tentatively, D is TRBD1 or TRBD2 (5 bases each). Gene TRBJ2-7 matches the end of the DNA better, so the J call may be wrong. CDR3 length: 11 amino acids. Germline V gene sequence: CDR1 SQVTM, CDR2 ANQGSEA. The CDR3 sequence is CSVVGAYEQYF. The CDR3 nucleotides read TGCAGCGTTGTGGGGGCCTACGAGCAGTACTTC.

The V and J genes are TRBV11-2 and TRBJ1-5; 11 positions agree with TRBD1. J gave up 6 bases and V 5 bases, and 6 bases lay outside the gene matches. CDR3 length equals 15 residues. The germline V gene encodes CDR1 SGHAT and CDR2 FQNNGV. CDR3 in DNA: TGTGCCAGCAGCCGCGGGACAGGGGGTTTTCAGCCCCAGCATTTT. It is translated as CASSRGTGGFQPQHF.

The rearrangement links TRBV23-1 to TRBJ2-7, with 7 bases aligning to TRBD1. TRBV23-1 is placed among ORFs of uncertain function. This CDR3 contains 19 residues. After removal of 7 bases from V and 7 bases from J, the junction contained 28 bases not matched to a gene. The DNA for the CDR3 is TGCGCCAGCATCCCCGGGACAGATAATACCCTACCCCCACTTAGAGAGCAGTACTTC. This gives the protein CASIPGTDNTLPPLREQYF.

This chain links TRBV7-3 with TRBJ2-3; D is uncertain. The ends were cut back, 5 bases at V and 5 bases at J, with 11 bases in the middle. The CDR3 has 13 residues. CDR1 and CDR2 (germline): SGHTA, FQGTGA. CDR3 sequence: CASSGNMGDTQYF. The CDR3 DNA sequence: TGTGCCAGCAGCGGCAACATGGGAGATACGCAGTATTTT.

In DNA form, the CDR3 reads TGTGCCAGCAGCGGGGGACAGGGGACTGAAGCTTTCTTT. Protein product: CASSGGQGTEAFF. The chain uses TRBV9 and TRBJ1-1, with TRBD1 identical over 10 bases. The J segment lost 5 bases and the V segment lost 3 bases, leaving 1 base of the junction unmatched. This CDR3 is built from 13 residues. In germline, CDR1 is SGDLS, CDR2 YYNGEE.

This clone was counted only a few times. The chain links TRBV27 to TRBJ2-7; D call uncertain. The germline CDR1 and CDR2 sequences are MNHEY and SMNVEV (reference sequence). This CDR3 region has 16 residues. The ends were cut back, 0 bases at V and 4 bases at J, with 16 bases in the middle. The chain's CDR3 is CASSLSGYPDLYEQYF. The CDR3 bases are TGTGCCAGCAGTTTATCTGGCTACCCAGACCTTTACGAGCAGTACTTC.

The V gene is TRBV30, the J gene TRBJ2-3, with D perhaps matching TRBD1 or TRBD2 (6 bases each). Trimming took 3 bases from V and 3 from J, leaving 19 bases between them. The CDR3 is made up of 16 amino acids. Germline-derived CDR1 and CDR2 are GTSNPN and SVGIG (reference sequence). The CDR3 here is CAWRGGSGVRTDTQYF. CDR3 DNA: TGTGCCTGGAGGGGGGGCTCGGGAGTGAGAACAGATACGCAGTATTTT.

This clone was detected a few times. V gene TRBV4-2 combines with J gene TRBJ1-5; D is possibly TRBD1 (6 bases). The V end was cut by 10 bases, the J end by 2 bases, with 15 bases between. From germline, CDR1 is LGHNA and CDR2 YNFKEQ. CDR3 length: 14 residues. The CDR3 protein is CATEPGVCNQPQHF. The CDR3 DNA is TGTGCCACAGAACCAGGGGTTTGCAATCAGCCCCAGCATTTT.

V and J are TRBV12-5 and TRBJ2-1; 9 bases are a match to TRBD2. The CDR3 consists of 17 residues. Germline V CDR1 and CDR2: LGHNT, FRNRAP. Losses at the gene ends were 0 bases for V and 5 bases for J; bases not matched to a gene: 8. In nucleotides, the CDR3 is TGTGCTAGTGGTTTGGTACTCGGTAGCGGGAGTAACAATGAGCAGTTCTTC. Translated: CASGLVLGSGSNNEQFF. Variable domain in full (rest from reference TRBV12-5 and TRBJ2-1): DARVTQTPRHKVTEMGQEVTMRCQPILGHNTVFWYRQTMMQGLELLAYFRNRAPLDDSGMPKDRFSAEMPDATLATLKIQPSEPRDSAVYFCASGLVLGSGSNNEQFFGPGTRLTVL.

This chain links TRBV27 with TRBJ2-7; weak D call: TRBD2 (5 bases). Germline CDR1 and CDR2: MNHEY and SMNVEV (reference sequence). This CDR3 is 13 amino acids long. V lost 5 bases, J lost 3 bases, and 11 bases lay in between. Written as DNA, the CDR3 is TGTGCCAGCAGTCCCGGACTGGGCTACGAGCAGTACTTC. Translating it yields CASSPGLGYEQYF.

This clone came up many times. V is TRBV28 and J is TRBJ2-5, with no clear D. Between the trimmed V and J ends, which lost 6 bases and 7 bases, there was a span of 9 bases. The CDR3 is made up of 11 amino acids. Germline CDR1 MDHEN, CDR2 SYDVKM. The CDR3 loop reads CASRNGVTQYF. The CDR3 DNA reads as TGTGCCAGCAGGAACGGAGTGACCCAGTACTTC.